The clone carrying this TCR beta chain was detected a few times. Its antigen is not identified. TCRdb itself ran the 5' RACE reads through MiXCR, one entry per CDR3 protein. Found here are more than 75,000 distinct CDR3 sequences, about 14% of them singletons; the top ten hold roughly 6%. The record originates from a study of early T cells in non-severe SARS-CoV-2 infection. Whole-study results and caveats: Private and CD4 specificities were missed by VDJdb matching, which favored anti-spike CD8 responses.

The sequence was collected from an adult who was a healthcare worker with PCR-confirmed SARS-CoV-2 infection or an uninfected control (not recorded which). The sequenced sample consisted of whole blood.

CDR3 protein: CASTLAGGVDTQYF. CDR3 nucleotide sequence: TGTGCCAGCACGTTAGCGGGGGGGGTAGATACGCAGTATTTT. This rearrangement joins TRBV6-6 to TRBJ2-3, with TRBD2 matching 11 bases. The CDR3 spans 14 residues. Trimming took 7 bases from V and 5 from J; bases not matched to a gene: 5. The germline CDR1 and CDR2 sequences are MNHNY and SVGAGI (reference sequence).